Below are 22 T cell receptor beta chains sequenced from a single sample in a study of T cell changes during pregnancy in multiple sclerosis. Method: immunoSEQ multiplex PCR; TCRdb's copy keeps in-frame clones and lacks some. The sample consists of fewer than 100,000 clones, approximately 94% of them appearing once. The sequencing here drew on peripheral blood, taken after pregnancy. These receptors all stem from a female donor in good health, enrolled as a control in a pregnancy study.

The J gene is TRBJ2-1, the V gene TRBV28; 11 nucleotides line up with TRBD2. Germline CDR1 is MDHEN and CDR2 is SYDVKM. The CDR3 is 16 residues long. V lost 2 bases to trimming and J lost 3 bases; unmatched junction nucleotides: 3. CDR3 coding DNA: TGTGCCAGCAGTTTAGACCTAGCGGGAGGCTACAATGAGCAGTTCTTC. Protein: CASSLDLAGGYNEQFF.

The rearrangement links TRBV10-3 to TRBJ2-5, with a possible D match to TRBD2 (6 bases). There are 15 residues in the CDR3. The germline gives CDR1 ENHRY, CDR2 SYGVKD. V was clipped by 0 bases and J by 7 bases, with 15 bases between them. Here the CDR3 DNA reads TGTGCCATCAGTGAGTCCGGGACTCTCCCGGGGACCCAGTACTTC. It codes for CAISESGTLPGTQYF.

V gene TRBV6-1 combines with J gene TRBJ2-5; perhaps TRBD1 as D (5 bases). V dropped 6 bases and J dropped 0 bases, with 11 bases sitting between them. The CDR3 has 14 residues. The V gene's germline CDR1 is MNHNS and CDR2 SASEGT. CDR3 coding DNA: TGTGCCAGCAGCAGAAACAGGTACCAAGAGACCCAGTACTTC. Translation gives CASSRNRYQETQYF.

The CDR3, as DNA: TGCGCCAGCAGTCAATGCAGGACATTTGGGGAAGGTTACACTGAAGCTTTCTTT. This gives the protein CASSQCRTFGEGYTEAFF. This rearrangement joins TRBV23-1 to TRBJ1-1; D is perhaps TRBD1 (5 bases). TRBV23-1 is an ORF, with its function uncertain. The length of the CDR3 is 18 residues. V lost 1 base and J lost 3, with 21 bases in between.

CDR3 in amino acids: CASSFGGSMGRTGSPFEQYF. In DNA form, the CDR3 reads TGTGCCAGCAGTTTTGGGGGATCTATGGGGAGAACCGGGAGCCCTTTTGAGCAGTACTTC. The V call is TRBV27, the J call TRBJ2-7, with D perhaps matching TRBD2 (6 bases). The V end was cut by 3 bases, the J end by 7 bases, with 34 bases between. The germline gives CDR1 MNHEY, CDR2 SMNVEV (reference sequence). The CDR3 spans 20 residues.

This clone was observed a single time. This chain links TRBV18 with TRBJ2-7, with a tentative D call TRBD2 (5 bases). Per the germline V gene, CDR1 is KGHSH and CDR2 is LQKENI. The ends were cut back, 1 base at V and 5 bases at J, with 12 bases in the middle. The CDR3 extends over 14 amino acids. CDR3 in DNA: TGTGCCAGCTCACCACAGAGCGGTATGGACGAGCAGTACTTC. Translated, it gives CASSPQSGMDEQYF.

V is TRBV10-3 and J is TRBJ1-3; TRBD1 might be the D (5 bases). Trimming pared 7 bases from V and 9 bases from J, leaving 19 bases between. Germline V gene lookup returns CDR1 ENHRY and CDR2 SYGVKD. The CDR3 spans 14 residues. The CDR3 reads CAIKGGEGSSTIYF. CDR3 in DNA: TGTGCCATCAAGGGAGGGGAAGGCTCGTCCACCATATATTTT.

The V and J genes are TRBV30 and TRBJ2-1; perhaps TRBD2 as D (5 bases). The CDR3 consists of 12 residues. Trimming stripped 3 bases from V and 7 bases from J, with 10 bases between. The germline V gene has CDR1 GTSNPN and CDR2 SVGIG (reference sequence). CDR3 sequence (DNA): TGTGCCTGGAGGGAAGAGGGAAATGAGCAGTTCTTC. As protein: CAWREEGNEQFF.

Here the CDR3 reads CASSTTSGRIGTWVDTQYF. The DNA for the CDR3 is TGTGCCAGTAGTACGACTAGCGGGAGGATCGGGACCTGGGTGGATACGCAGTATTTT. This chain links TRBV19 with TRBJ2-3; 13 bases map to TRBD2. Germline CDR1 is LNHDA and CDR2 is SQIVND (reference sequence). The CDR3 contains 19 residues. Trimming took 4 bases from V and 6 from J; bases not matched to a gene: 16.

The J gene is TRBJ2-4, the V gene TRBV10-2; D not certain. V was clipped by 8 bases and J by 5 bases, with 10 bases between them. The CDR3 consists of 12 residues. Germline V CDR1 and CDR2: WSHSY, SAAADI. The CDR3: CASGRPQNIQYF. In DNA, the CDR3 is TGCGCCAGCGGCAGGCCACAAAACATTCAGTACTTC.

The CDR3 DNA reads TGTGCCAGCTCCACCTATAGGACAGACTATGGCTACACCTTC. It encodes CASSTYRTDYGYTF. The chain recombines TRBV18 with TRBJ1-2, with D maybe TRBD1 (6 bases). The V gene lost 6 bases and the J gene lost 3 bases, with 14 bases spanning the gap. CDR1 and CDR2 (germline): KGHSH, LQKENI. There are 14 residues in the CDR3.

The rearrangement joins TRBV6-4 to TRBJ2-7; weak D call: TRBD1 (5 bases). This CDR3 has 13 residues. Trimming cost V 0 bases and J 5 bases, with 8 bases left between them. Germline V gives CDR1 MRHNA, CDR2 SNTAGT. The CDR3 nucleotides are TGTGCCAGCAGTGACTCGGACATTCACGAGCAGTACTTC. Protein sequence: CASSDSDIHEQYF.

V is TRBV9 and J is TRBJ2-2; 14 positions match TRBD2. CDR1 is SGDLS, CDR2 YYNGEE, per germline. This CDR3 spans 19 amino acids. The trim removed 0 bases at V and 4 bases at J, leaving 8 bases unmatched. CDR3 coding DNA: TGTGCCAGCAGCGTAGTGGGACTAGCGGGAGCCCGGCCCACCGGGGAGCTGTTTTTT. Translating it yields CASSVVGLAGARPTGELFF.

The chain is built from TRBV30 and TRBJ2-3; 13 bases align to TRBD2. Germline V gene lookup returns CDR1 GTSNPN and CDR2 SVGIG (reference sequence). Trimming removed 5 bases from V and 3 bases from J; junction bases left unmatched: 5. The CDR3 sequence is 15 residues long. The CDR3 here is CAWVTSGGGTDTQYF. The DNA of the CDR3 is TGTGCCTGGGTTACTAGCGGGGGGGGTACAGATACGCAGTATTTT.

The CDR3 DNA follows: TGTGCCAGCAGCTACTCGGACAGGCCCCCCTATGGCTACACCTTC. It specifies CASSYSDRPPYGYTF. V is TRBV5-6 and J is TRBJ1-2, with 7 bases matching TRBD1. The CDR3 totals 15 residues. The V gene's germline CDR1 is SGHDT and CDR2 YYEEEE. The J segment lost 4 bases and the V segment lost 3 bases, leaving 9 bases of the junction unmatched.

The chain employs TRBV29-1 and TRBJ2-2; possible D gene TRBD1, 6 bases. CDR3 length equals 15 residues. V was shortened by 4 bases and J by 7 bases, with 19 bases between the two germline ends. In germline, CDR1 is SQVTM, CDR2 ANQGSEA. CDR3 bases: TGCAGCGTTGTAACCCGGGACACACAAATCGGGGAGCTGTTTTTT. Amino acid sequence: CSVVTRDTQIGELFF.

This clone was seen a single time. V gene TRBV19 combines with J gene TRBJ1-2, with TRBD1 matching over 8 bases. In germline, CDR1 is LNHDA, CDR2 SQIVND (reference sequence). The CDR3 contains 13 residues. After removal of 6 bases from V and 8 bases from J, the junction contained 8 bases not matched to a gene. The DNA for the CDR3 is TGTGCCAGTAGCCCCGCAGGGGGCTTCGGCTACACCTTC. The encoded protein is CASSPAGGFGYTF.

This clone came up once. This rearrangement joins TRBV7-9 to TRBJ2-7; the D is unclear. Germline V gene data show CDR1 as SEHNR and CDR2 as FQNEAQ (reference sequence). CDR3 length equals 13 residues. Trimming shortened V by 5 bases and J by 3 bases, and 11 bases separated the two germline ends. CDR3 nucleotide sequence: TGTGCCAGCAGCAATCAACAAAACTACGAGCAGTACTTC. As protein: CASSNQQNYEQYF.

Concerning this clone: Other DNA sequences in this specimen translate into the identical CDR3. The V gene is TRBV9, the J gene TRBJ2-1, with TRBD2 matching over 8 bases. CDR1 is SGDLS and CDR2 is YYNGEE in the germline V gene. V was clipped by 4 bases and J by 7 bases; unmatched bases: 10. CDR3 length: 15 amino acids. The CDR3, as DNA: TGTGCCAGCAGCCCCCGTTTAGCGGGGCGGAATGAGCAGTTCTTC. This gives the protein CASSPRLAGRNEQFF.

This sequence joins TRBV5-1 and TRBJ1-2; 9 bases align to TRBD1. V lost 4 bases, J lost 10 bases, and 11 bases stayed unmatched. Germline V gene sequence: CDR1 SGHRS, CDR2 YFSETQ. The CDR3 has 14 amino acids. CDR3 residues: CASSATTGTGNYTF. CDR3 sequence (DNA): TGCGCCAGCAGCGCAACCACCGGGACAGGGAACTACACCTTC.

V usage is TRBV21-1 and J usage is TRBJ2-7; TRBD2 was called by the table and not checked on the DNA. TRBV21-1 is a pseudogene segment. The CDR3 covers 14 residues. The CDR3 DNA reads TGTGCCAGCAGCAAAGGGACTTGTTCCTACGAGCAGTACTTC. It translates to CASSKGTCSYEQYF.

This sequence joins TRBV28 and TRBJ2-1; D is possibly TRBD2 (5 bases). The CDR3 is made up of 11 amino acids. V lost 6 bases to trimming and J lost 8 bases, with 8 bases between them. CDR1 is MDHEN and CDR2 is SYDVKM in the germline V gene. The CDR3 region has the DNA TGTGCCAGCAGGACGGGATATGAGCAGTTCTTC. Protein product: CASRTGYEQFF. The variable domain in full, with the rest retrieved from reference TRBV28 and TRBJ2-1, is DVKVTQSSRYLVKRTGEKVFLECVQDMDHENMFWYRQDPGLGLRLIYFSYDVKMKEKGDIPEGYSVSREKKERFSLILESASTNQTSMYLCASRTGYEQFFGPGTRLTVL.